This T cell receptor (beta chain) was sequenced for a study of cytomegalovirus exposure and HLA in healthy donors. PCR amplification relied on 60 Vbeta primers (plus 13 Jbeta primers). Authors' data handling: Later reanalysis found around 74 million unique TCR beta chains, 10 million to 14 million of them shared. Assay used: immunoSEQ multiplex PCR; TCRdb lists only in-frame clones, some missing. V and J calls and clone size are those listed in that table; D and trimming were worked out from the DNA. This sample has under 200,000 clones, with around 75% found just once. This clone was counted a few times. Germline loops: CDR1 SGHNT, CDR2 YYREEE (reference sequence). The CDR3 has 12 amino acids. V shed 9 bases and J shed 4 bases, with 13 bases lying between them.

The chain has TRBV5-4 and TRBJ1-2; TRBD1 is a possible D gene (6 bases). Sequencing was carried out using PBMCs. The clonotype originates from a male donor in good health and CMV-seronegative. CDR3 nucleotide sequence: TGTGCCATCAACAGGGAAGGCTATGGCTACACCTTC. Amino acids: CAINREGYGYTF.